Following are 16 T cell receptor beta chains from one sample sequenced in a study of identical twins (dated by TCRdb to about 2016). Library generation was performed with 5' RACE. The sequencing machine was an Illumina HiSeq 2000. The raw public reads went through TCRdb reprocessing: fastp at Q25, MiXCR clone calling, in-frame beta chains kept. Each record represents a unique CDR3 protein, reported with the most common genes and DNA among its rows. For this sample there are roughly 540,000 distinct CDR3 sequences; under 25% appear just once. 0.91% of the sample rests with the top ten. Another study also made use of these data, one on T cells expressing NK-cell markers.

Sequences were obtained from CD4+ T cells sorted from blood. The receptor set was obtained from a woman between 18 and 29 years old in good health.

The chain employs TRBV20-1 and TRBJ2-5; the D gene is possibly TRBD1 (6 bases). This CDR3 has 14 amino acids. CDR1 and CDR2 from the germline V gene are DFQATT and SNEGSKA (reference sequence). The V gene lost 0 bases and the J gene lost 4 bases, with 12 bases spanning the gap. In nucleotides, the CDR3 is TGCAGTGCTAGAGATTCGATGGGGGCAGAGACCCAGTACTTC. Its protein product is CSARDSMGAETQYF.

The rearrangement links TRBV5-5 to TRBJ2-3, with D possibly being TRBD2 (6 bases). The germline CDR1 and CDR2 sequences are SGHKS and YYEKEE (reference sequence). The CDR3 is 14 amino acids. V was pared by 6 bases and J by 2 bases, with 13 bases between. The CDR3 region is CASTFSGNTDTQYF. The DNA for the CDR3 is TGTGCCAGCACATTTAGCGGAAACACAGATACGCAGTATTTT.

The chain employs TRBV5-1 and TRBJ2-1, with TRBD1 matching over 11 bases. V was clipped by 3 bases and J by 10 bases; unmatched bases: 9. CDR3 size: 15 residues. Germline V CDR1 and CDR2: SGHRS, YFSETQ. The CDR3 reads CASSSQGQGAREQFF. The CDR3 coding sequence is TGCGCCAGCAGCTCACAAGGACAGGGGGCGCGGGAGCAGTTCTTC.

This clonotype was observed a few times. The V and J genes are TRBV12-3 or TRBV12-4 and TRBJ1-6, with D tentatively TRBD1 (5 bases). The CDR3 runs 15 residues. Trimming shortened V by 6 bases and J by 9 bases, and 18 bases separated the two germline ends. CDR3 sequence reads: CASSPSVGPISPLHF. CDR3 bases: TGTGCCAGCAGCCCCTCGGTGGGGCCTATTTCACCCCTCCACTTT.

There are a few counts of this clonotype. The rearrangement uses TRBV5-6 and TRBJ2-7; D might be TRBD1 or TRBD2, each matching 5 bases. V shed 0 bases and J shed 2 bases, with 12 bases lying between them. Germline values: CDR1 SGHDT, CDR2 YYEEEE. The CDR3 is made up of 15 amino acids. The CDR3 coding sequence is TGTGCCAGCAGCTTGGATCCGGGACCGGCCTACGAGCAGTACTTC. Protein sequence: CASSLDPGPAYEQYF.

The table lists this clonotype with many counts. Germline and junction disagree at one end, which may indicate a read error. The chain is built from TRBV3-1 and TRBJ1-2; D not resolved. Germline-derived CDR1 and CDR2 are LGHDT and YNNKEL (reference sequence). There are 12 residues in the CDR3. CDR3 loop: CASSQVGYGYTF. CDR3 sequence (DNA): TGCGCCAGCAGCCAAGTAGGGTATGGCTACACCTTC. The whole variable domain, remainder taken from reference TRBV3-1 and TRBJ1-2, is DTAVSQTPKYLVTQMGNDKSIKCEQNLGHDTMYWYKQDSKKFLKIMFSYNNKELIINETVPNRFSPKSPDKAHLNLHINSLELGDSAVYFCASSQVGYGYTFGSGTRLTVV.

The genes are TRBV20-1 and TRBJ2-7; TRBD1 is a possible D gene (6 bases). The CDR3 spans 14 residues. Germline loops: CDR1 DFQATT, CDR2 SNEGSKA (reference sequence). V lost 6 bases and J 2 bases, leaving 17 bases between the germline ends. CDR3 nucleotides: TGCAGTGCGCTAGTTTCCCGGGACACCTACGAGCAGTACTTC. This encodes CSALVSRDTYEQYF.

Regarding this clonotype: The junction differs from germline at one of its ends, possibly a read error. The gene calls are TRBV18 and TRBJ2-7, with 7 bases fitting TRBD1. Per germline, CDR1 KGHSH and CDR2 LQKENI. This CDR3 has 15 amino acids. Here the CDR3 reads CASSPPSTGMYEQYF. The DNA of the CDR3 is TGTGCCAGCTCCCCACCCTCGACAGGGATGTACGAGCAGTACTTC.

This clonotype was counted a few times. V usage is TRBV29-1 and J usage is TRBJ1-2, with D hard to call. The CDR3 runs 12 residues. V dropped 6 bases and J dropped 4 bases, with 12 bases sitting between them. Per the germline V gene, CDR1 is SQVTM and CDR2 is ANQGSEA. Written as DNA, the CDR3 is TGCAGCGTCATGACGGAACTCTATGGCTACACCTTC. This codes for CSVMTELYGYTF.

This clonotype was found a few times. This sequence joins TRBV11-2 and TRBJ2-7; 8 bases are a match to TRBD1. The germline V gene has CDR1 SGHAT and CDR2 FQNNGV. The CDR3 runs to 13 residues. With V trimmed by 3 bases and J by 6 bases, 4 bases remained unmatched. CDR3 coding DNA: TGTGCCAGCAGCTTGAATGGACAGGGCGAGCAGTACTTC. It translates to CASSLNGQGEQYF.

The table lists this clonotype with many counts. V and J are TRBV10-3 and TRBJ2-2; the D gene is possibly TRBD1 (6 bases). Germline CDR1 is ENHRY and CDR2 is SYGVKD. V was trimmed by 10 bases and J by 1 base, leaving 7 bases between them. This CDR3 has 12 residues. The CDR3 DNA is TGTGCCACACAGGGGAACACCGGGGAGCTGTTTTTT. Translation: CATQGNTGELFF.

This clonotype was counted only a few times. The chain carries TRBV9 and TRBJ2-3; TRBD2 aligns across 10 bases. Germline loops: CDR1 SGDLS, CDR2 YYNGEE. Trimming removed 4 bases from V and 5 bases from J; junction bases left unmatched: 4. This CDR3 is 14 amino acids long. The CDR3 loop is CASSPLAGRDTQYF. The CDR3 DNA reads as TGTGCCAGCAGCCCACTAGCGGGGCGAGATACGCAGTATTTT. Combining the CDR3 with reference TRBV9 and TRBJ2-3 gives the whole variable domain DSGVTQTPKHLITATGQRVTLRCSPRSGDLSVYWYQQSLDQGLQFLIQYYNGEERAKGNILERFSAQQFPDLHSELNLSSLELGDSALYFCASSPLAGRDTQYFGPGTRLTVL.

This clonotype came up many times. In DNA, the CDR3 is TGTGCCAGCAGCCCCGACCCGACAGGGGATTATGAGCAGTTCTTC. Residues: CASSPDPTGDYEQFF. The chain couples TRBV27 to TRBJ2-1, with 8 bases lining up with TRBD1. Germline CDR1 is MNHEY and CDR2 is SMNVEV (reference sequence). This CDR3 comprises 15 residues. The V gene end was trimmed by 6 bases and the J gene end by 8 bases; junction bases not matched to a gene: 12.

This clonotype was seen many times. The chain is built from TRBV2 and TRBJ2-4, with 7 bases lining up with TRBD1. The CDR3 is made up of 16 amino acids. Germline assignment: CDR1 SNHLY and CDR2 FYNNEI. V gave up 5 bases and J gave up 0 bases; unmatched junction bases: 7. This CDR3 reads CASSLQGRLAKNIQYF. Here the CDR3 DNA reads TGTGCCAGCAGTCTACAGGGGCGACTAGCCAAAAACATTCAGTACTTC.

The rearrangement joins TRBV12-3 or TRBV12-4 to TRBJ2-7, with 7 bases lining up with TRBD1. V shed 5 bases and J 7 bases; nucleotides not matched to a gene: 8. CDR3 size: 13 residues. The CDR3 loop reads CASSPYRGREQYF. The DNA for the CDR3 is TGTGCCAGCAGTCCATACAGGGGCCGAGAGCAGTACTTC.

This clonotype was detected a few times. The chain couples TRBV20-1 to TRBJ1-5, with D maybe TRBD1 (6 bases). Trimming took off 0 bases at V and 2 bases at J, with 11 bases between the two ends. The CDR3 is 15 amino acids. CDR1 is DFQATT, CDR2 SNEGSKA, per germline (reference sequence). Here the CDR3 reads CSAREGGWGNQPQHF. CDR3 DNA: TGCAGTGCTAGAGAGGGGGGCTGGGGCAATCAGCCCCAGCATTTT.